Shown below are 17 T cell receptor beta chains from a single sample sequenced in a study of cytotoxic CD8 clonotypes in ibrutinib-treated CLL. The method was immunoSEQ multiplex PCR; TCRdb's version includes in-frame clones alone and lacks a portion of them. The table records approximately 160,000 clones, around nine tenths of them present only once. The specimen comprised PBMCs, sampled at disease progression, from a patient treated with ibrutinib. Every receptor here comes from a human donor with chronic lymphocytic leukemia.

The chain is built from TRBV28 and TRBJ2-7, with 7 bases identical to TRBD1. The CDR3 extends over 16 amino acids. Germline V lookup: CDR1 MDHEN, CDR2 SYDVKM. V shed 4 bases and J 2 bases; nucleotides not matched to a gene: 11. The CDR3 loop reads CASSSPGTAKPYEQYF. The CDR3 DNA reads TGTGCCAGCAGTTCCCCCGGGACAGCGAAGCCCTACGAGCAGTACTTC.

In DNA, the CDR3 is TGCAGCGTTGACAGGTTCTGGGCGGGAGGAGTAACAGATACGCAGTATTTT. It translates to CSVDRFWAGGVTDTQYF. The chain has TRBV29-1 and TRBJ2-3; 8 bases are a match to TRBD2. The germline V gene encodes CDR1 SQVTM and CDR2 ANQGSEA. The V and J ends lost 3 bases and 3 bases, in that order; junction bases with no gene match: 14. The CDR3 runs 17 residues.

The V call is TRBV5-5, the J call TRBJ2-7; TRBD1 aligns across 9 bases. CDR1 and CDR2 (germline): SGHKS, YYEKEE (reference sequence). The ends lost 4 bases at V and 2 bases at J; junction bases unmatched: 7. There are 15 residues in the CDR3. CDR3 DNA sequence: TGTGCCAGCAGCCATACAGGGGGCCAAACCTACGAGCAGTACTTC. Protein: CASSHTGGQTYEQYF.

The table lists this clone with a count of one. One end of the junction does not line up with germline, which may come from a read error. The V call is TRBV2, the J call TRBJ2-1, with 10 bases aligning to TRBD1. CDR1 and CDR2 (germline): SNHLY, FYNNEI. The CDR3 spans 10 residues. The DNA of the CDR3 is TGTGCCAGCAGTCGGGACAGGGGAGTCTTC. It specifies CASSRDRGVF.

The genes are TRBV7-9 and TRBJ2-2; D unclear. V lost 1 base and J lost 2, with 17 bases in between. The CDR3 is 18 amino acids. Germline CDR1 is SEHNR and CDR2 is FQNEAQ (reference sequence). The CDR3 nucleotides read TGTGCCAGCAGCTTAGTAACCCTCCAGCAAACAAACACCGGGGAGCTGTTTTTT. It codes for CASSLVTLQQTNTGELFF.

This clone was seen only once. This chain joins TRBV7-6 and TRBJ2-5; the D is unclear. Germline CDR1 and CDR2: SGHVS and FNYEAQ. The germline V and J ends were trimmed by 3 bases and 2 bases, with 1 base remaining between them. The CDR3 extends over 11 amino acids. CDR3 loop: CASSLQETQYF. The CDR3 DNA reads TGTGCCAGCAGCTTGCAAGAGACCCAGTACTTC.

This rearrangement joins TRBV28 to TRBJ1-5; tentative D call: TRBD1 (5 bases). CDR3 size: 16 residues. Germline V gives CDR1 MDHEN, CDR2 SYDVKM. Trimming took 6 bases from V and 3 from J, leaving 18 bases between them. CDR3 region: CASSLVGAGSNQPQHF. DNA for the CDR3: TGTGCCAGCAGCTTGGTAGGGGCCGGCTCCAATCAGCCCCAGCATTTT.

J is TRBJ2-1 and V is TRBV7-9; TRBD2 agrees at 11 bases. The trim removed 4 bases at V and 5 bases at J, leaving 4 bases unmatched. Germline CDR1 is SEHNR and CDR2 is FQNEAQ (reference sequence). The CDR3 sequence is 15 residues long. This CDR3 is CASSSGTSGNNEQFF. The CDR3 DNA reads TGTGCCAGCAGCTCCGGGACTAGCGGCAACAATGAGCAGTTCTTC.

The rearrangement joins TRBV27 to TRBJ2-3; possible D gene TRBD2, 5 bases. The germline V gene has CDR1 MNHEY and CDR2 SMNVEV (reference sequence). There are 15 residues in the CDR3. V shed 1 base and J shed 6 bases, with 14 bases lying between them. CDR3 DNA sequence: TGTGCCAGCAGTTTATTCCCGGGATTAGGGGATACGCAGTATTTT. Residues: CASSLFPGLGDTQYF.

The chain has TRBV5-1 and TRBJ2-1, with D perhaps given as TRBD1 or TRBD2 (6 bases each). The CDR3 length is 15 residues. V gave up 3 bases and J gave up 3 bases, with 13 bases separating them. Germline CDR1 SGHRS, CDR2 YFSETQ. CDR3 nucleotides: TGCGCCAGCAGCTCCGCGGGACAAATCTACAATGAGCAGTTCTTC. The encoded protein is CASSSAGQIYNEQFF.

This CDR3 reads CASPKLRGTNEKLFF. DNA of the CDR3: TGTGCCAGCCCAAAGCTCAGGGGAACTAATGAAAAACTGTTTTTT. The chain is built from TRBV5-8 and TRBJ1-4; D might be TRBD1 (6 bases). The CDR3 runs 15 residues. Trimming removed 7 bases from V and 1 base from J, with 14 bases in between. Germline V gene data show CDR1 as SGHTS and CDR2 as YDEGEE.

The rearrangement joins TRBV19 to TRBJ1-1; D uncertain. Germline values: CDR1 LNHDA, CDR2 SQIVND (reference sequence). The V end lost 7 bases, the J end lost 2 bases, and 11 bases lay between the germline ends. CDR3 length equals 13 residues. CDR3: CASKGTRNTEAFF. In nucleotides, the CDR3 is TGTGCCAGTAAAGGAACGCGAAACACTGAAGCTTTCTTT. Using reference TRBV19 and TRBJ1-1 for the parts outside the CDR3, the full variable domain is DGGITQSPKYLFRKEGQNVTLSCEQNLNHDAMYWYRQDPGQGLRLIYYSQIVNDFQKGDIAEGYSVSREKKESFPLTVTSAQKNPTAFYLCASKGTRNTEAFFGQGTRLTVV.

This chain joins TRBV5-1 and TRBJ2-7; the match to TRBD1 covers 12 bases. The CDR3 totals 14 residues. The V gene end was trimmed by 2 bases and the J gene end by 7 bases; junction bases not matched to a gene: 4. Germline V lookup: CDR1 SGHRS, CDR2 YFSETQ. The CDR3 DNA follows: TGCGCCAGCAGCTTTGGGACAGGGGGCGTGGAGCAGTACTTC. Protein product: CASSFGTGGVEQYF.

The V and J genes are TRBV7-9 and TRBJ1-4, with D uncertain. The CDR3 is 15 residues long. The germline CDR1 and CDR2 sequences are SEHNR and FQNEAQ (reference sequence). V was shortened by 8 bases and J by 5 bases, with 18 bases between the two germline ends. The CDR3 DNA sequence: TGTGCCAGCTACCCCTTGGGCGCCGCGAATGAAAAACTGTTTTTT. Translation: CASYPLGAANEKLFF.

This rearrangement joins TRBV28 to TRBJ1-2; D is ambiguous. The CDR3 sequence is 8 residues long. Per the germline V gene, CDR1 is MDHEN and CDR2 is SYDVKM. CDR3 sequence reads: CVNYGYTF. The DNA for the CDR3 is TGTGTTAACTATGGCTACACCTTC.

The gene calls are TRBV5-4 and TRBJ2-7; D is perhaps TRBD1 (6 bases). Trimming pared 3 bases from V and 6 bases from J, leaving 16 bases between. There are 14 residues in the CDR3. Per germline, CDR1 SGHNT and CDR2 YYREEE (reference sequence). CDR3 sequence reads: CASSSRTVGGEQYF. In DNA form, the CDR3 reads TGTGCCAGCAGCTCGAGGACAGTAGGTGGCGAGCAGTACTTC. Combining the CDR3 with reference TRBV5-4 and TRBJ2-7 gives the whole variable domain ETGVTQSPTHLIKTRGQQVTLRCSSQSGHNTVSWYQQALGQGPQFIFQYYREEENGRGNFPPRFSGLQFPNYSSELNVNALELDDSALYLCASSSRTVGGEQYFGPGTRLTVT.

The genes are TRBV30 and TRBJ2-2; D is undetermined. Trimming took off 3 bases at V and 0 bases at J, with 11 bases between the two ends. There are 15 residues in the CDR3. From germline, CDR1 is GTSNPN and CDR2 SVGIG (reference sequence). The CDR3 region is CAWRTPSSNTGELFF. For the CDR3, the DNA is TGTGCCTGGAGGACGCCGAGCTCGAACACCGGGGAGCTGTTTTTT.